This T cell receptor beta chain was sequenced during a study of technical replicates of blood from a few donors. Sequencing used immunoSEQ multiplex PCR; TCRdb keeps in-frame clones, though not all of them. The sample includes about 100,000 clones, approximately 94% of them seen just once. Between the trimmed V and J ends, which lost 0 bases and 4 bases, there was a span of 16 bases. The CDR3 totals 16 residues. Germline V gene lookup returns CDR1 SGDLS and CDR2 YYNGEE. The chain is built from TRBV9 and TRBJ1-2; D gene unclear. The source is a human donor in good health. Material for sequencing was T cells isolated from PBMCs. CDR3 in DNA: TGTGCCAGCAGCGTAGGTTTTTCTGGCAGTTTCTATGGCTACACCTTC. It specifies CASSVGFSGSFYGYTF.